A single sample gave rise to the 29 T cell receptor beta chains below, sequenced in a study of control samples from healthy donors and cancer patients. Profiled with immunoSEQ multiplex PCR; TCRdb holds only in-frame clones, not every one. The sample contains about 53,000 clones, 87% of which appear only once. Sample: PBMCs. These receptors all stem from a man aged 55 to 70 with head and neck cancer.

The V and J genes are TRBV29-1 and TRBJ2-3; the match to TRBD1 covers 11 bases. Germline lookup yields CDR1 SQVTM and CDR2 ANQGSEA. The CDR3 has 14 amino acids. With 6 bases clipped from V and 4 bases from J, the junction kept 6 bases outside the gene matches. The DNA for the CDR3 is TGCAGCGTCGTCCCGGGACAGGGGGCAGATACGCAGTATTTT. This gives the protein CSVVPGQGADTQYF.

V gene TRBV9 combines with J gene TRBJ2-3, with D possibly TRBD1 on 6 matching bases. This CDR3 contains 16 residues. V shed 0 bases and J shed 2 bases, with 13 bases lying between them. CDR1 and CDR2 (germline): SGDLS, YYNGEE. The CDR3 nucleotides are TGTGCCAGCAGCGTAGACACAGGGAGAACCACAGATACGCAGTATTTT. Its protein product is CASSVDTGRTTDTQYF. The full variable domain, completed using reference TRBV9 and TRBJ2-3, is DSGVTQTPKHLITATGQRVTLRCSPRSGDLSVYWYQQSLDQGLQFLIQYYNGEERAKGNILERFSAQQFPDLHSELNLSSLELGDSALYFCASSVDTGRTTDTQYFGPGTRLTVL.

The chain is built from TRBV4-1 and TRBJ1-5; D is unclear. Germline loops: CDR1 MGHRA, CDR2 YSYEKL. The CDR3 totals 19 residues. Trimming removed 0 bases from V and 0 bases from J, with 18 bases in between. The CDR3 sequence is CASSQDGRAGLYSNQPQHF. In nucleotides, the CDR3 is TGCGCCAGCAGCCAAGATGGGCGAGCAGGACTTTATAGCAATCAGCCCCAGCATTTT.

The chain is built from TRBV2 and TRBJ2-5; TRBD1 aligns across 7 bases. J lost 2 bases, V lost 4 bases, and 4 bases had no gene match. Germline values: CDR1 SNHLY, CDR2 FYNNEI. The CDR3 consists of 14 residues. This CDR3 is CASSVTGVQETQYF. The CDR3 nucleotides are TGTGCCAGCAGTGTCACAGGGGTACAAGAGACCCAGTACTTC. Based on the CDR3 plus reference TRBV2 and TRBJ2-5, the full variable domain is EPEVTQTPSHQVTQMGQEVILRCVPISNHLYFYWYRQILGQKVEFLVSFYNNEISEKSEIFDDQFSVERPDGSNFTLKIRSTKLEDSAMYFCASSVTGVQETQYFGPGTRLLVL.

The chain recombines TRBV9 with TRBJ1-3; no firm D call. The CDR3 has 15 residues. The germline V and J ends were trimmed by 0 bases and 2 bases, with 9 bases remaining between them. Per germline, CDR1 SGDLS and CDR2 YYNGEE. The CDR3 reads CASSVAWGAGNTIYF. CDR3 DNA: TGTGCCAGCAGCGTAGCTTGGGGAGCTGGAAACACCATATATTTT.

This chain connects TRBV11-3 to TRBJ2-1, with 8 nucleotides matching TRBD2. V dropped 5 bases and J dropped 4; count of bases not matched to a gene: 7. CDR3 size: 15 residues. The germline CDR1 and CDR2 sequences are SGHNT and YENEEA. In nucleotides, the CDR3 is TGTGCCAGCAGCCACCGGGGGGGCTTATACAATGAGCAGTTCTTC. Amino acid sequence: CASSHRGGLYNEQFF.

V gene TRBV5-1 combines with J gene TRBJ2-3, with 8 bases identical to TRBD1. The CDR3 is 15 residues long. Germline loops: CDR1 SGHRS, CDR2 YFSETQ. The trim removed 0 bases at V and 6 bases at J, leaving 6 bases unmatched. CDR3 protein: CASSLEQGGVDTQYF. DNA for the CDR3: TGCGCCAGCAGCTTGGAACAGGGGGGTGTGGATACGCAGTATTTT.

The genes are TRBV18 and TRBJ1-2; 7 bases fit TRBD1. Per the germline V gene, CDR1 is KGHSH and CDR2 is LQKENI. The CDR3 loop spans 13 amino acids. J gave up 1 base and V 6 bases, and 2 bases lay outside the gene matches. This CDR3 is CASSDRNNYGYTF. The CDR3 nucleotides are TGTGCCAGCTCGGACAGGAATAACTATGGCTACACCTTC.

This chain uses TRBV5-1 with TRBJ2-4, with 10 nucleotides matching TRBD1. The CDR3 is 15 residues long. CDR1 SGHRS and CDR2 YFSETQ come from the germline V gene. Losses at the gene ends were 6 bases for V and 5 bases for J; bases not matched to a gene: 8. CDR3 sequence (DNA): TGCGCCAGCACCTCCCAGGACAGGGGGGAAAACATTCAGTACTTC. Protein product: CASTSQDRGENIQYF.

This chain uses TRBV5-1 with TRBJ2-1, with 9 bases matching TRBD2. Germline lookup yields CDR1 SGHRS and CDR2 YFSETQ. The length of the CDR3 is 16 residues. The V segment lost 6 bases and the J segment 7 bases; nucleotides outside the gene matches: 14. The CDR3 nucleotides are TGCGCCAGCACTTCCCAAATGCGGGAGGGCCGGAATGAGCAGTTCTTC. It is translated as CASTSQMREGRNEQFF.

This sequence joins TRBV5-4 and TRBJ2-5; the match to TRBD2 covers 11 bases. The CDR3 is 15 residues long. The V segment lost 6 bases and the J segment 0 bases; nucleotides outside the gene matches: 4. Germline V gives CDR1 SGHNT, CDR2 YYREEE (reference sequence). CDR3 coding DNA: TGTGCCAGCACCCCGACTAGCGGGGACCAAGAGACCCAGTACTTC. The encoded protein is CASTPTSGDQETQYF.

The rearrangement uses TRBV7-2 and TRBJ1-5, with D unresolved. Germline V lookup: CDR1 SGHTA, CDR2 FQGNSA. The CDR3 has 14 amino acids. V lost 0 bases to trimming and J lost 3 bases, with 6 bases between them. CDR3 amino acids: CASSLAPVNQPQHF. The CDR3 DNA sequence: TGTGCCAGCAGCTTAGCCCCGGTCAATCAGCCCCAGCATTTT.

CDR3 region: CASSYEGEGYGYTF. The CDR3 DNA sequence: TGTGCCAGCAGTTACGAAGGGGAAGGCTATGGCTACACCTTC. This sequence joins TRBV6-5 and TRBJ1-2; possible D gene TRBD1, 5 bases. Trimming left V 2 bases short and J 4 bases short, with 11 bases between. Per germline, CDR1 MNHEY and CDR2 SVGAGI. CDR3 length: 14 residues.

The chain combines TRBV9 with TRBJ2-3; the D is unclear. Trimming shortened V by 4 bases and J by 4 bases, and 13 bases separated the two germline ends. The CDR3 has 14 residues. Per the germline V gene, CDR1 is SGDLS and CDR2 is YYNGEE. CDR3 sequence: CASSPFPQSDTQYF. In nucleotides, the CDR3 is TGTGCCAGCAGCCCCTTTCCCCAATCAGATACGCAGTATTTT.

The chain links TRBV7-9 to TRBJ2-3; 9 bases map to TRBD1. The J segment lost 6 bases and the V segment lost 5 bases, leaving 6 bases of the junction unmatched. The germline CDR1 and CDR2 sequences are SEHNR and FQNEAQ (reference sequence). There are 14 residues in the CDR3. The CDR3 DNA sequence: TGTGCCAGCAGCACCGGGACAGGGCTGGATACGCAGTATTTT. As protein: CASSTGTGLDTQYF.

The rearrangement uses TRBV5-1 and TRBJ2-5; 7 nucleotides line up with TRBD1. Germline loops: CDR1 SGHRS, CDR2 YFSETQ. The CDR3 has 15 residues. V shed 3 bases and J 0 bases; nucleotides not matched to a gene: 5. The CDR3 protein is CASSSGTDHQETQYF. In nucleotides, the CDR3 is TGCGCCAGCAGCTCCGGGACAGACCACCAAGAGACCCAGTACTTC.

The rearrangement uses TRBV6-1 and TRBJ1-1, with TRBD1 matching 8 bases. Germline assignment: CDR1 MNHNS and CDR2 SASEGT. V trimming: 7 bases; J trimming: 0 bases; junction bases outside the gene matches: 7. This CDR3 comprises 15 residues. The CDR3 sequence: CASTDRGQLNTEAFF. The CDR3 DNA sequence: TGTGCCAGCACCGACAGGGGACAGCTGAACACTGAAGCTTTCTTT.

V usage is TRBV6-2 or TRBV6-3 and J usage is TRBJ2-7; no firm D call. V gave up 0 bases and J gave up 6 bases, with 3 bases separating them. From germline, CDR1 is MNHEY and CDR2 SVGEGT. This CDR3 has 11 residues. DNA for the CDR3: TGTGCCAGCAGTTACTCTCTCGAGCAGTACTTC. This codes for CASSYSLEQYF.

The chain recombines TRBV5-1 with TRBJ1-1; D call uncertain. The CDR3 runs 14 residues. Trimming took 3 bases from V and 1 from J, leaving 10 bases between them. Germline assignment: CDR1 SGHRS and CDR2 YFSETQ. The CDR3 region has the DNA TGCGCCAGCAGCTCGCAACCCGGGAACACTGAAGCTTTCTTT. Its translation is CASSSQPGNTEAFF.

This clone is a singleton in its sample. The chain is built from TRBV5-1 and TRBJ1-4; TRBD1 aligns across 8 bases. Looked up from germline, CDR1 is SGHRS and CDR2 is YFSETQ. Losses at the gene ends were 5 bases for V and 7 bases for J; bases not matched to a gene: 10. The length of the CDR3 is 15 residues. CDR3 protein: CASRPTDRGGEKLFF. Written as DNA, the CDR3 is TGCGCCAGCAGACCAACTGACAGGGGAGGTGAAAAACTGTTTTTT.

This chain links TRBV7-9 with TRBJ2-7, with D perhaps being TRBD1 or TRBD2 (5 bases each). Trimming shortened V by 4 bases and J by 3 bases, and 16 bases separated the two germline ends. The CDR3 has 15 residues. Germline V lookup: CDR1 SEHNR, CDR2 FQNEAQ (reference sequence). CDR3 nucleotide sequence: TGTGCCAGCAGCTCTGGACGAGGGGCGAACTACGAGCAGTACTTC. Encoded protein: CASSSGRGANYEQYF.

The chain has TRBV2 and TRBJ2-7; D possibly corresponds to TRBD2 (5 bases). Trimming took 7 bases from V and 4 from J, leaving 23 bases between them. The CDR3 consists of 16 residues. Germline loops: CDR1 SNHLY, CDR2 FYNNEI. CDR3 nucleotide sequence: TGTGCCAGCACCGAAGGGTGGCTAGCCCTAACTTACGAGCAGTACTTC. Its protein is CASTEGWLALTYEQYF.

This chain's CDR3 is CASSMSDRAYGYTF. DNA for the CDR3: TGTGCCAGCTCTATGTCGGACAGAGCCTATGGCTACACCTTC. The chain is built from TRBV18 and TRBJ1-2, with D tentatively TRBD1 (6 bases). V was clipped by 6 bases and J by 4 bases, with 15 bases between them. The CDR3 has 14 residues. Germline V gives CDR1 KGHSH, CDR2 LQKENI.

J is TRBJ2-1 and V is TRBV27, with D tentatively TRBD1 (6 bases). The CDR3 has 16 residues. V gave up 8 bases and J gave up 8 bases, with 25 bases separating them. CDR1 is MNHEY and CDR2 is SMNVEV in the germline V gene (reference sequence). The CDR3 DNA is TGTGCCAGCGCAGAGTACAGGGTGCAGTATCTTGATGAGCAGTTCTTC. The encoded protein is CASAEYRVQYLDEQFF.

This rearrangement joins TRBV5-4 to TRBJ2-5, with a weak D call TRBD2 (6 bases). Germline V gene lookup returns CDR1 SGHNT and CDR2 YYREEE (reference sequence). V was clipped by 4 bases and J by 10 bases, with 26 bases between them. This CDR3 has 16 residues. The CDR3 here is CASSPGVTATKRGQYF. In nucleotides, the CDR3 is TGTGCCAGCAGCCCGGGAGTGACAGCAACCAAGAGGGGCCAGTACTTC. Using reference TRBV5-4 and TRBJ2-5 for the parts outside the CDR3, the full variable domain is ETGVTQSPTHLIKTRGQQVTLRCSSQSGHNTVSWYQQALGQGPQFIFQYYREEENGRGNFPPRFSGLQFPNYSSELNVNALELDDSALYLCASSPGVTATKRGQYFGPGTRLLVL.

The chain has TRBV5-1 and TRBJ1-3; D unresolved. V lost 4 bases and J 0 bases, leaving 8 bases between the germline ends. The CDR3 is made up of 14 amino acids. Per the germline V gene, CDR1 is SGHRS and CDR2 is YFSETQ. This chain's CDR3 is CASSPFGSGNTIYF. In nucleotides, the CDR3 is TGCGCCAGCAGCCCGTTTGGCTCTGGAAACACCATATATTTT.

The chain links TRBV5-4 to TRBJ2-7, with TRBD2 matching 10 bases. CDR1 is SGHNT and CDR2 is YYREEE in the germline V gene (reference sequence). Trimming took 4 bases from V and 0 from J; bases not matched to a gene: 4. The CDR3 is 15 residues long. CDR3: CASSVAGGASYEQYF. CDR3 DNA sequence: TGTGCCAGCAGCGTAGCGGGAGGTGCCTCCTACGAGCAGTACTTC.

V is TRBV7-6 and J is TRBJ2-7; TRBD2 agrees at 7 bases. This CDR3 region has 16 residues. Trimming cost V 2 bases and J 0 bases; bases outside gene matches: 7. The germline V gene encodes CDR1 SGHVS and CDR2 FNYEAQ. The CDR3 region has the DNA TGTGCCAGCAGCTTATTGGGGGGGACCAGCTCCTACGAGCAGTACTTC. Translation gives CASSLLGGTSSYEQYF.

This clone appeared a few times. This chain uses TRBV6-5 with TRBJ1-6; D gene ambiguous. The CDR3 spans 13 residues. Trimming took off 4 bases at V and 11 bases at J, with 12 bases between the two ends. Germline lookup yields CDR1 MNHEY and CDR2 SVGAGI. Here the CDR3 reads CASSSEGTTPLHF. CDR3 nucleotide sequence: TGTGCCAGCAGTTCGGAGGGAACGACACCCCTCCACTTT.